The T cell receptor (beta chain) under discussion was sequenced for a study of blood T cell repertoires in COVID-19. The table came from immunoSEQ multiplex PCR; TCRdb's copy has only in-frame clones and leaves some out. Of about 430,000 clones listed, roughly nine tenths are singletons. The TCR was taken from a man aged 30 to 39 who had recovered from COVID-19. Sequencing input: PBMCs or T cells enriched from blood (not recorded which).

Here the CDR3 reads CASSLAGSGSPYNEQFF. CDR3 nucleotide sequence: TGCGCCAGCAGCTTGGCAGGAAGTGGGAGCCCGTACAATGAGCAGTTCTTC. This chain uses TRBV5-1 with TRBJ2-1; perhaps TRBD2 as D (5 bases). Germline lookup yields CDR1 SGHRS and CDR2 YFSETQ. Trimming cost V 0 bases and J 4 bases, with 17 bases left between them. The CDR3 extends over 17 amino acids.